The rows below give T cell receptor beta chains drawn from one sample of a study of T-cell reconstitution after alpha-beta-depleted transplantation in children. TCRdb reprocessed the PCR reads with MiXCR, giving one entry per CDR3 protein. The data hold about 350,000 distinct CDR3 sequences, with approximately 12% observed a single time. Sequencing was performed on PBMCs, taken from the stem cell graft. These receptors were collected from a human donor who donated a stem cell graft to a child with Fanconi anemia. Both conserved end residues are part of each CDR3.

TRBV28	TRBJ2-1	CASSFPGHLPESSYNEQFF
TRBV5-6	TRBJ1-1	CASRTTGMNTEAFF
TRBV29-1	TRBJ2-1	CSGKGNEQFF
TRBV10-3	TRBJ1-5	CATSGGVGPQHF
TRBV5-1	TRBJ2-6	CASSLQDSGANVLTF
TRBV20-1	TRBJ2-1	CSARGGSSSHEQFF
TRBV27	TRBJ2-7	CASRRDGDYEQYF
TRBV12-3/TRBV12-4	TRBJ2-5	CASSLGLAYETQYF
TRBV6-5	TRBJ2-4	CASSSGAKNIQYF
TRBV4-2	TRBJ1-1	CASSQEDRPIEAFF
TRBV13	TRBJ2-3	CASSLQWADTQYF
TRBV2	TRBJ2-3	CASGKNGDTQYF
TRBV3-1	TRBJ2-7	CASSQQGNSYEQYF
TRBV6-2/TRBV6-3	TRBJ2-1	CASSYGGREQFF
TRBV5-1	TRBJ2-5	CASSLAGNSQETQYF
TRBV5-1	TRBJ2-5	CASSTGLAGDSETQYF
TRBV5-5	TRBJ1-5	CASSRSLGVGQPQHF
TRBV10-2	TRBJ1-2	CASSEMGTGDYGYTF
TRBV5-1	TRBJ2-5	CASSDLLETQYF
TRBV9	TRBJ1-3	CASSVADRGGNTIYF
TRBV3-1	TRBJ1-1	CASSQVDARAFF
TRBV30	TRBJ1-2	CAWSVGGNGYTF
TRBV11-2	TRBJ1-1	CASSGNTEAFF
TRBV7-9	TRBJ2-1	CASSRSGSSYNEQFF
TRBV19	TRBJ2-1	CASSTGRLYNEQFF
TRBV12-3/TRBV12-4	TRBJ2-1	CASSLGDRVHEQFF
TRBV2	TRBJ2-2	CATTDKRQGKTGELFF
TRBV18	TRBJ2-3	CASSITRDSETDTQYF
TRBV11-2	TRBJ2-3	CASSLIPLWTGLDTQYF
TRBV6-2/TRBV6-3	TRBJ2-1	CASSYSRGAEPSSYNEQFF
TRBV20-1	TRBJ1-2	CSAGRQGISTF
TRBV13	TRBJ2-3	CASSSPTSTDTQYF
TRBV12-3/TRBV12-4	TRBJ1-3	CALGESYGNTIYF
TRBV7-2	TRBJ2-7	CASSFPDRGLFEQYF
TRBV5-1	TRBJ1-2	CASSSQGDYGYTF
TRBV7-2	TRBJ2-3	CASSLRRDDTQYF
TRBV18	TRBJ1-3	CASSPRDRTRGNTIYF
TRBV2	TRBJ2-1	CASNRLAGGRNEQFF
TRBV5-1	TRBJ1-1	CASAQGSLTNTEAFF
TRBV5-6	TRBJ1-1	CASSWRVAEAFF
TRBV11-2	TRBJ2-1	CASSPSDMFNEQFF
TRBV7-2	TRBJ2-1	CASSRGLALGNEQFF
TRBV7-2	TRBJ2-7	CASSLQAGGGEQYF
TRBV12-3/TRBV12-4	TRBJ2-6	CASSPQWSGANVLTF
TRBV10-3	TRBJ2-7	CAISESRIGGDEQYF
TRBV11-2	TRBJ2-3	CASSSVGGSDTQYF
TRBV4-3	TRBJ1-1	CASSRRGTTEAFF
TRBV11-3	TRBJ2-1	CASSSGGLQVSEQFF
TRBV20-1	TRBJ2-5	CSAKVSLGRETQYF
TRBV6-1	TRBJ1-1	CASSPTLRAEAFF
TRBV12-3/TRBV12-4	TRBJ1-5	CASTQGQGSQPQHF
TRBV7-2	TRBJ1-5	CASSLPGNNQPQHF
TRBV27	TRBJ2-3	CASSKQLYTDTQYF
TRBV7-2	TRBJ1-2	CASSHGRAVGYTF
TRBV4-3	TRBJ1-1	CASSQGRESATRNTEAFF
TRBV28	TRBJ2-1	CASSSTGGRGNGQFF